This T cell receptor (beta chain) was obtained from a study of persistence of HIV-infected CD4 T cells (dated by TCRdb to 2018 to 2021). In the study overall: Participants had been on suppressive ART for a median of roughly 8 years. Peripheral blood samples of up to about 200 mL were obtained at multiple time points, with the exception of two participants, for whom leukapheresis was performed at a single time point. The study isolated CMV- and HIV-1 Gag-responding CD4+ T cells from ART-treated individuals to examine antigen-driven clonal expansion of HIV-1-infected cells. TCRbeta sequencing assessed the clonality of all cells in each sorted population, while proviral sequencing assessed the clonality of infected cells. In the cross-participant TCR cluster analysis, about 8 participants were included for CMV and 6 or 7 participants were included for Gag. Broad study findings and their caveats: Antigen-responding cells were enriched for expanded CDR3beta sequences that were degenerate, which suggests that CD4+ responses to CMV and Gag underwent convergent selection. Only a small number of individuals took part in the study, and the range of antigens tested was limited. Bulk TCR analyses could not be limited to the rare CMV-responding cells that actually contained HIV-1 proviruses. Within the same sorted populations, TCR oligoclonality correlated with proviral oligoclonality. TCRbeta richness in CMV- and Gag-responding cells was significantly lower than in anti-CD3/anti-CD28-responding cells; CMV-responding cells had higher oligoclonality than CD3/CD28-stimulated and Gag-responding cells.

The sample's treatment or condition, from its label and the paper: suppressive antiretroviral therapy. A pool of overlapping HIV-1 Gag 15-mer peptides was used at 0.95 to 1 ug per peptide per mL for cell stimulation. Sorting of responding CD4+ T cells was based on upregulation of both CD40 ligand and CD69. HIV-1-infected adults in whom suppressive ART had been started during chronic infection were enrolled as participants. For at least 4 years, the participants' plasma HIV-1 RNA had been undetectable, below 50 copies/mL. To be included, participants needed a CD4+ T cell count above 400 cells/uL and a positive CMV serology. Before stimulation, PBMCs were isolated using density centrifugation and depleted of CD8+ T cells. For less than 20 hours, the CD8-depleted PBMCs were stimulated with anti-CD28/CD49d costimulation, a CD40-blocking antibody, and enfuvirtide to prevent new infections. Cell sorting was performed on a Beckman Coulter MoFlo Legacy or XDP sorter, and dead cells were excluded with propidium iodide. Genomic DNA was extracted using the QIAamp DNA Mini Kit for samples with more than one million cells and using the Quick-DNA Microprep Kit for all other samples.

Regarding this clone: Its antigen has not been determined. The record has no base qualities; no much larger clone is one base away.

TCRbeta repertoires were sequenced from genomic DNA with the immunoSEQ hsTCRB assay version 4 in survey mode. For TCRbeta sequencing, genomic DNA was diluted to roughly 9.2 ng/uL, with up to 1 ug used per sample. Turning to the authors' computational methods: Analysis of the TCRbeta data was done in ImmunoSeq Analyzer 3.0, and diversity was computed on productive nucleotide rearrangements. Using the Immunarch R package, the improved Chao index served to estimate lower-bound TCR diversity and the Gini coefficient served to estimate clonality. Different nucleotide rearrangements encoding the same CDR3beta amino acid sequence were treated as distinct clonotypes. TCRbeta sequences significantly enriched in antigen-responding cells relative to anti-CD3/anti-CD28-activated cells were identified by differential abundance analysis. GLIPH2 clustered TCRs by predicted peptide-MHC specificity, both within individual participants and across merged participant data sets. TCRdb re-hosts the immuneACCESS table, in-frame sequences only. Its copies lack some clones; in the studies checked, an unresolved V gene accounts for under half of them, and the cause for the rest is not known. D and trimming come from the DNA, and the V and J calls and clone size come from that table. The sample contains about 25,000 clones, 74% of them found a single time. Of the sample, about 1.7% falls within the top ten clones.

The CDR3 contains 12 residues, cysteine and phenylalanine counted. Only the CDR3 portion is preserved as DNA: 36 bases, with reading frame beginning at the first base. The germline V gene (reference sequence) gives CDR1 as LGHDT and CDR2 as YNNKEL. The trim is 1 base for V and 2 bases for J, with a gap of 1 base between the germline ends. The input for sequencing was CD4+ T cells sorted from PBMCs after approximately 19-hour stimulation, taken from a patient who received antiretroviral therapy. Taken with the paper, the label for cell subset or site translates to: CD40L+CD69+ CD4 T cells responding to HIV-1 Gag peptides. This TCR came from an adult man with HIV who was CMV-seropositive. The chain joins TRBV3-1 (or the pseudogene TRBV3-2) to TRBJ2-3, with the D gene not confidently named. DNA sequence: TGTGCCAGCAGCCAAGCCACAGATACGCAGTATTTT. Its translation is CASSQATDTQYF.